Shown below are 11 T cell receptor beta chains from a single sample sequenced in a study of cytotoxic CD8 clonotypes in ibrutinib-treated CLL. Assay used: immunoSEQ multiplex PCR; TCRdb lists only in-frame clones, some missing. The sample consists of roughly 250,000 clones, 70% of them appearing once. Sequencing was performed on PBMCs, taken after 24 months of ibrutinib treatment. Every receptor here comes from a human donor with chronic lymphocytic leukemia.

This chain links TRBV27 with TRBJ1-2; D gene unclear. CDR3 length: 14 amino acids. The germline V gene has CDR1 MNHEY and CDR2 SMNVEV (reference sequence). Trimming removed 0 bases at V and 0 bases at J, with 5 bases between. CDR3 sequence: CASSLSDPNYGYTF. CDR3 DNA sequence: TGTGCCAGCAGTTTATCGGACCCTAACTATGGCTACACCTTC.

The sample holds a few counts of this clone. The chain joins TRBV19 to TRBJ1-1; possible D gene TRBD1, 6 bases. CDR1 is LNHDA, CDR2 SQIVND, per germline (reference sequence). The CDR3 consists of 11 residues. V was shortened by 6 bases and J by 11 bases, with 13 bases between the two germline ends. In DNA, the CDR3 is TGTGCCAGTAGATCGAGGGGGAGGGCTTTCTTT. Amino acid sequence: CASRSRGRAFF.

The chain joins TRBV29-1 to TRBJ2-1, with D tentatively TRBD2 (6 bases). The CDR3 is made up of 14 amino acids. In germline, CDR1 is SQVTM, CDR2 ANQGSEA. Deletions cut 1 base from V and 3 bases from J, with 10 bases between. The CDR3 sequence is CSVEGTDYYNEQFF. In nucleotides, the CDR3 is TGCAGCGTTGAAGGTACGGACTACTACAATGAGCAGTTCTTC.

This clone has just one count. As DNA, the CDR3 is TGTGCCAGCAGCCCCCCCGGCTACACCTTC. Translation: CASSPPGYTF. V and J are TRBV7-6 and TRBJ1-2; D not certain. Germline V gene sequence: CDR1 SGHVS, CDR2 FNYEAQ. Trimming cost V 5 bases and J 8 bases, with 6 bases left between them. This CDR3 is 10 amino acids long.

The chain links TRBV7-9 to TRBJ1-1; D is undetermined. Germline V gives CDR1 SEHNR, CDR2 FQNEAQ (reference sequence). This CDR3 is built from 14 residues. Between the trimmed V and J ends, which lost 3 bases and 7 bases, there was a span of 15 bases. DNA of the CDR3: TGTGCCAGCAGCTTCTCGCAGGATCTAAGTGAAGCTTTCTTT. This codes for CASSFSQDLSEAFF.

The chain recombines TRBV5-6 with TRBJ2-7, with no clear D. Germline V CDR1 and CDR2: SGHDT, YYEEEE. V shed 0 bases and J shed 2 bases, with 9 bases lying between them. The CDR3 spans 14 residues. Here the CDR3 reads CASSLVVRPYEQYF. The CDR3 bases are TGTGCCAGCAGCTTGGTCGTTAGGCCCTACGAGCAGTACTTC.

The chain recombines TRBV9 with TRBJ2-5; 10 nucleotides line up with TRBD1. This CDR3 comprises 15 residues. The V gene end was trimmed by 4 bases and the J gene end by 5 bases; junction bases not matched to a gene: 8. The V gene's germline CDR1 is SGDLS and CDR2 YYNGEE. CDR3 DNA sequence: TGTGCCAGCAGCTATTCGACAGGGGGCGCGGAGACCCAGTACTTC. Amino acids: CASSYSTGGAETQYF.

CDR3 region: CASMTAMDYGYTF. The CDR3 nucleotides read TGTGCCAGCATGACAGCAATGGACTATGGCTACACCTTC. The rearrangement links TRBV28 to TRBJ1-2, with D maybe TRBD1 (5 bases). Germline V gene data show CDR1 as MDHEN and CDR2 as SYDVKM. The CDR3 length is 13 residues. V lost 7 bases and J 3 bases, leaving 12 bases between the germline ends.

The chain couples TRBV7-6 to TRBJ2-1; D is possibly TRBD1 (6 bases). Germline V gene data show CDR1 as SGHVS and CDR2 as FNYEAQ. The CDR3 length is 16 residues. Trimming left V 4 bases short and J 0 bases short, with 13 bases between. The DNA for the CDR3 is TGTGCCAGCAGCTCAGAGGGGGATAGCTCCTACAATGAGCAGTTCTTC. Translated, it gives CASSSEGDSSYNEQFF.

V and J are TRBV27 and TRBJ2-5, with D perhaps TRBD1 (5 bases). The DNA matches TRBJ2-7 better at its end, which makes the J call doubtful. CDR1 is MNHEY, CDR2 SMNVEV, per germline (reference sequence). CDR3 length equals 13 residues. This CDR3 is CASSLAGNYEQYF. DNA for the CDR3: TGTGCCAGCAGTTTAGCAGGGAACTACGAGCAGTACTTC.

CDR3 in DNA: TGTGCCAGCAGCTTGGACGGTAGCGGGATTTTGCCCGAGCAGTACTTC. Its translation: CASSLDGSGILPEQYF. The chain uses TRBV5-5 and TRBJ2-7, with 8 bases matching TRBD2. The CDR3 contains 16 residues. Losses at the gene ends were 0 bases for V and 6 bases for J; bases not matched to a gene: 11. The germline CDR1 and CDR2 sequences are SGHKS and YYEKEE (reference sequence). Full variable domain (outside the CDR3, taken from reference TRBV5-5 and TRBJ2-7): DAGVTQSPTHLIKTRGQQVTLRCSPISGHKSVSWYQQVLGQGPQFIFQYYEKEERGRGNFPDRFSARQFPNYSSELNVNALLLGDSALYLCASSLDGSGILPEQYFGPGTRLTVT.